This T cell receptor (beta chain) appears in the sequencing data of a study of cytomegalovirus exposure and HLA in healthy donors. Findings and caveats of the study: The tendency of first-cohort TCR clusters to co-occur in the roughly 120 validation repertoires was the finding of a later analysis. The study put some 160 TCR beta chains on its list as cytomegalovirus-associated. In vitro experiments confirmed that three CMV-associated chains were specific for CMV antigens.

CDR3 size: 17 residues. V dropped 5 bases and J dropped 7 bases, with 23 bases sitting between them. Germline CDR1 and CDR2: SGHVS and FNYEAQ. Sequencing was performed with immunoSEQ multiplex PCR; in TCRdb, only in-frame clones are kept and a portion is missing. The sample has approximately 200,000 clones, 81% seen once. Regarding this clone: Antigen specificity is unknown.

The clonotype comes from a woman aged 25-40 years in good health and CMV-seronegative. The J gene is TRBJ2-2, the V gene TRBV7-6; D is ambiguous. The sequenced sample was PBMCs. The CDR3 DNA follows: TGTGCCAGCAGCCCGATTCAGCTACCTACACCGGGCGGGGAGCTGTTTTTT. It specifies CASSPIQLPTPGGELFF.